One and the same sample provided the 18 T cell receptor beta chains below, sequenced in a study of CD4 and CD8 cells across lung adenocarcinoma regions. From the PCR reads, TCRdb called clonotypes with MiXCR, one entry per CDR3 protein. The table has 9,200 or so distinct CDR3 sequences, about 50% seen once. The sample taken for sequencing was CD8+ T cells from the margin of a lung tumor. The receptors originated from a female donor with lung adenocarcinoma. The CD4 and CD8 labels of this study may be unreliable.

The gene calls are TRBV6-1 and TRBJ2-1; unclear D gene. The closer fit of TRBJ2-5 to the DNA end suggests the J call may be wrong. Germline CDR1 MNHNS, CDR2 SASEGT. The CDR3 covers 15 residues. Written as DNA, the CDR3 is TGTGCCAGCAGTGAAGCGCCTGCGGTCCAAGAGACCCAGTACTTC. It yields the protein CASSEAPAVQETQYF.

In DNA, the CDR3 is TGTGCCAGCAGTGAAGACGCAGCGAGGGTGGGGAATTCACCCCTCCACTTT. This encodes CASSEDAARVGNSPLHF. V gene TRBV6-1 combines with J gene TRBJ1-6; the D is unclear. From germline, CDR1 is MNHNS and CDR2 SASEGT. The CDR3 loop spans 17 amino acids. Deletions cut 1 base from V and 7 bases from J, with 17 bases between.

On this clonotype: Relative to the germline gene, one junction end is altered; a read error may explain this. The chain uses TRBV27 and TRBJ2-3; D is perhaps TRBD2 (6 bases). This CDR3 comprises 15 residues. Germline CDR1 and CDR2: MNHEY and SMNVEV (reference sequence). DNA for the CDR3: TGTGCCAGCAGGCAGCGGGTAGGAGCCACAGACACGCAGTATTTC. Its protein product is CASRQRVGATDTQYF.

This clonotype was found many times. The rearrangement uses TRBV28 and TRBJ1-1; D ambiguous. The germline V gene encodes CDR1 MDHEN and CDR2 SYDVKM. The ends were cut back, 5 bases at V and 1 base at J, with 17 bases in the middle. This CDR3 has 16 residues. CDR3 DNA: TGTGCCAGCAGTCCAGGCTCATTCCCGGCGAACACTGAAGCTTTCTTT. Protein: CASSPGSFPANTEAFF.

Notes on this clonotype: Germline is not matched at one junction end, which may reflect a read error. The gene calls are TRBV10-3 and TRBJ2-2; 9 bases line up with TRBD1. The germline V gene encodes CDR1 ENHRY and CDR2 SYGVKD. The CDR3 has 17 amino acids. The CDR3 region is CASSDRLKAVRTGAQFF. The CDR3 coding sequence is TGTGCCAGCAGTGATCGCCTCAAGGCGGTCAGGACAGGGGCGCAGTTTTTT.

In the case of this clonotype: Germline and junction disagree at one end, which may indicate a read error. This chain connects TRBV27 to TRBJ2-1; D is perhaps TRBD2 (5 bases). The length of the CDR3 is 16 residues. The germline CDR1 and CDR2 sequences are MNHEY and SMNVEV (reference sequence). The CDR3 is CASSSPGCANTGELFF. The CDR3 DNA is TGTGCCAGCAGCTCTCCGGGCTGTGCGAACACCGGGGAGCTGTTCTTC.

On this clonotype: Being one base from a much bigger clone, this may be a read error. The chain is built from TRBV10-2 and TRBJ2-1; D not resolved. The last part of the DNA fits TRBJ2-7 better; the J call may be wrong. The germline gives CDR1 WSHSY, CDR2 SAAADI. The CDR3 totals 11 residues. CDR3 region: CASSGADEQYF. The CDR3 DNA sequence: TGCGCCAGCAGTGGGGCGGATGAGCAGTACTTC.

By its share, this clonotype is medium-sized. CDR3: CASSLATVPGYTF. In DNA form, the CDR3 reads TGTGCCAGCAGCTTAGCGACAGTCCCCGGCTACACCTTC. The genes are TRBV7-2 and TRBJ1-2; possibly TRBD1 for D (5 bases). V was cut by 0 bases and J by 8 bases, with 10 bases left in between. This CDR3 contains 13 residues. Germline-derived CDR1 and CDR2 are SGHTA and FQGNSA.

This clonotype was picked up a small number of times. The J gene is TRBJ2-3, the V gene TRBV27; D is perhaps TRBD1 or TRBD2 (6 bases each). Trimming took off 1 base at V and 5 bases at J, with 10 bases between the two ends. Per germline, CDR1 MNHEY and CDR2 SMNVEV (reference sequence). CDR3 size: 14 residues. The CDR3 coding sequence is TGTGCCAGCAGTTTATGGGGGGCCCAAGATACGCAGTATTTT. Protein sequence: CASSLWGAQDTQYF.

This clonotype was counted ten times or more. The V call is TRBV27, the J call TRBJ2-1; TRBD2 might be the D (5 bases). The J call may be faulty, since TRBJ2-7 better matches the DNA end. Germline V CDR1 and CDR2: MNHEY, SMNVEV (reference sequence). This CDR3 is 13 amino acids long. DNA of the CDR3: TGTGCCAGCAGCCAACTAGATGTGTACGAGCAGTACTTC. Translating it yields CASSQLDVYEQYF.

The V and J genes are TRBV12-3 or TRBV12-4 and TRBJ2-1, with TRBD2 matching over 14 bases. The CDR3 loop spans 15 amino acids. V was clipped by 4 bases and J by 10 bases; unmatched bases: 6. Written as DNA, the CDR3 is TGTGCCAGCAGTTCGACTAGCGGGAGGGCTCGGGAGCAGTTCTTC. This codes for CASSSTSGRAREQFF.

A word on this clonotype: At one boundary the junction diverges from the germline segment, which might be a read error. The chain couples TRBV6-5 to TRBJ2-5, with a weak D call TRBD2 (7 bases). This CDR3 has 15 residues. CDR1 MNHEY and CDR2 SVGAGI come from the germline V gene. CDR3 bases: TGTGCCAGCAGTGTATCGAGCGGGGACACAGAGACCCAGTATTTC. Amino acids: CASSVSSGDTETQYF.

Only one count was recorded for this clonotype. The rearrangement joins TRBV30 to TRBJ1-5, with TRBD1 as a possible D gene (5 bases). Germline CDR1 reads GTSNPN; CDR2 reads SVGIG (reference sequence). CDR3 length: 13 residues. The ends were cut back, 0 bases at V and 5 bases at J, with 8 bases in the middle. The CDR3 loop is CAWSVLGDQPQHF. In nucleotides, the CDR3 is TGTGCCTGGAGTGTACTGGGGGATCAGCCCCAGCATTTT.

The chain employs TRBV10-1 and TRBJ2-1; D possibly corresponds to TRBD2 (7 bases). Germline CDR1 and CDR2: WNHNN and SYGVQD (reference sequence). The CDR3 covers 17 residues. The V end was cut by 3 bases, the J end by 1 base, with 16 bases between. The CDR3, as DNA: TGCGCCAGCAGTGACCCTAGCGGAGGGGGTTCCTACAATGAGCAGTTCTTC. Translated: CASSDPSGGGSYNEQFF.

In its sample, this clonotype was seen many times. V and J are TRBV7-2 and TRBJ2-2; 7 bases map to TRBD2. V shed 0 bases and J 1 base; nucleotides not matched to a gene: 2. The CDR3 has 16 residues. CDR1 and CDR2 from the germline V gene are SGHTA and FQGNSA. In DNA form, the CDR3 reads TGTGCCAGCAGCTTAGCGACTAGCTGGAACACCGGGGAGCTGTTTTTT. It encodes CASSLATSWNTGELFF.

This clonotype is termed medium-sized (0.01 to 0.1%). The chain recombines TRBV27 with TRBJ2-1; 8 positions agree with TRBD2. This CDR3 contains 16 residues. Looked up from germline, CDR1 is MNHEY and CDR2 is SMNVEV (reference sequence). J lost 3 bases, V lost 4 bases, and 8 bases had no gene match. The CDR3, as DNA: TGTGCCAGCAGTTCAATTCGGACTAGCTTCTACAATGAGCAGTTCTTC. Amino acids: CASSSIRTSFYNEQFF.

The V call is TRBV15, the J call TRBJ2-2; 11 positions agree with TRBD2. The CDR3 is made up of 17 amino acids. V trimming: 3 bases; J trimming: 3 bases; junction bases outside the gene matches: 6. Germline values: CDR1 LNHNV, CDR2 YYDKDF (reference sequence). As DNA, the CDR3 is TGTGCCACCAGCAGGGTTCCGGGACTAGCGGACACCGGGGAGCTGTTTTTT. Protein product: CATSRVPGLADTGELFF. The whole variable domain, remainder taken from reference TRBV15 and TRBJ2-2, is DAMVIQNPRYQVTQFGKPVTLSCSQTLNHNVMYWYQQKSSQAPKLLFHYYDKDFNNEADTPDNFQSRRPNTSFCFLDIRSPGLGDTAMYLCATSRVPGLADTGELFFGEGSRLTVL.

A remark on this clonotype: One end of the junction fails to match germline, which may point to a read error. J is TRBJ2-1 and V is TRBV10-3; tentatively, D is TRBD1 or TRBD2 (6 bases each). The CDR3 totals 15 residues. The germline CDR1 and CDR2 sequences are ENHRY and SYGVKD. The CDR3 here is CAGGHGGRDKETQYF. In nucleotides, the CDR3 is TGTGCCGGGGGGCACGGGGGCCGTGACAAAGAGACGCAGTACTTT.